These T cell receptor beta chains were read from a single sample in a study of vaccination and CD4 T cells after COVID-19. For these receptors, no antigen is known. TCRdb ran MiXCR on the PCR reads and lists one entry per CDR3 protein. The data contain approximately 23,000 distinct CDR3 sequences, roughly 52% of them singletons. The sample consisted of CD4+ T cells from blood, cultured in vitro, taken before SARS-CoV-2 vaccination. The source of these receptors is a human donor who received a COVID-19 vaccine. Each CDR3 is given with its conserved first and last residue. A D gene is named only where the DNA matches it firmly. Where a row states a size, it is once, few, many or the class of an expanded clone; other rows omit it.

v_gene: TRBV27; abundance: few; d_gene: .; j_gene: TRBJ1-2; CDR3nt: TGTGCCAGCAGGATTCCGGACATCAGGGGCTATGGCTACACCTTC; CDR3aa: CASRIPDIRGYGYTF
v_gene: TRBV20-1; abundance: .; d_gene: .; j_gene: TRBJ1-1; CDR3nt: TGCAGTGCTGCCCGTGGCACTGAAGCTTTCTTT; CDR3aa: CSAARGTEAFF
v_gene: TRBV19; abundance: few; d_gene: TRBD1; j_gene: TRBJ1-1; CDR3nt: TGTGCCACTCGACAGGGGGCGAGTGAAGCTTTCTTT; CDR3aa: CATRQGASEAFF
v_gene: TRBV27; abundance: .; d_gene: .; j_gene: TRBJ1-1; CDR3nt: TGTGCCAGCAGTTTATTTGGGAACACTGAAGCTTTCTTT; CDR3aa: CASSLFGNTEAFF
v_gene: TRBV6-5; abundance: few; d_gene: .; j_gene: TRBJ1-5; CDR3nt: TGTGCCAGCAGTTACAGGGCCGAAAGCAATCAGCCCCAGCATTTT; CDR3aa: CASSYRAESNQPQHF
v_gene: TRBV30; abundance: .; d_gene: .; j_gene: TRBJ1-5; CDR3nt: TGTGCCTGGAGTCTACAGAATAGCAATCAGCCCCAGCATTTT; CDR3aa: CAWSLQNSNQPQHF
v_gene: TRBV11-2; abundance: .; d_gene: TRBD1; j_gene: TRBJ1-5; CDR3nt: TGTGCCAGCAGCTTCGCAGGGGGCCAGCCCCAGCATTTT; CDR3aa: CASSFAGGQPQHF
v_gene: TRBV30; abundance: few; d_gene: .; j_gene: TRBJ2-3; CDR3nt: TGTGCCTGGACAGCGCGTTATCCCACAGATACGCAGTATTTT; CDR3aa: CAWTARYPTDTQYF
v_gene: TRBV2; abundance: .; d_gene: TRBD1; j_gene: TRBJ1-2; CDR3nt: TGTGCCAGCAGTGAAGACAGGGGCCCCTATGGCTACACCTTC; CDR3aa: CASSEDRGPYGYTF
v_gene: TRBV6-1; abundance: .; d_gene: TRBD1; j_gene: TRBJ1-4; CDR3nt: TGTGCCACCCAGGACAGGGGGTATTCTAATGAAAAACTGTTTTTT; CDR3aa: CATQDRGYSNEKLFF
v_gene: TRBV7-6; abundance: once; d_gene: .; j_gene: TRBJ1-2; CDR3nt: TGTGCCAGCAGCTTAGTCGTCAACTATGGCTACACCTTC; CDR3aa: CASSLVVNYGYTF
v_gene: TRBV3-1; abundance: .; d_gene: TRBD1; j_gene: TRBJ1-6; CDR3nt: TGTGCCAGCAGCCGGACAGGGGTTGATTCACCCCTCCACTTT; CDR3aa: CASSRTGVDSPLHF
v_gene: TRBV7-2; abundance: .; d_gene: .; j_gene: TRBJ1-2; CDR3nt: TGTGCCAGCAGCTTAGGGGGCAGGAGCAACTATGGCTACACCTTC; CDR3aa: CASSLGGRSNYGYTF
v_gene: TRBV20-1; abundance: .; d_gene: TRBD2; j_gene: TRBJ2-3; CDR3nt: TGCAGTGTAGTGATTCGGGGGGATAGGGGCACAGATACGCAGTATTTT; CDR3aa: CSVVIRGDRGTDTQYF
v_gene: TRBV6-2/TRBV6-3; abundance: .; d_gene: TRBD1; j_gene: TRBJ2-2; CDR3nt: TGTGCCAGCAGTTGGGACAGGGGGCGTACCGGGGAGCTGTTTTTT; CDR3aa: CASSWDRGRTGELFF
v_gene: TRBV2; abundance: few; d_gene: .; j_gene: TRBJ1-2; CDR3nt: TGTGCCAGCCGATGGCAAGCAGCTAACTATGGCTACACCTTC; CDR3aa: CASRWQAANYGYTF
v_gene: TRBV30; abundance: few; d_gene: .; j_gene: TRBJ1-4; CDR3nt: TGTGCCTGGAGTGCTGACCGAAAACTGTTTTTT; CDR3aa: CAWSADRKLFF
v_gene: TRBV20-1; abundance: .; d_gene: .; j_gene: TRBJ2-1; CDR3nt: TGCAGTGCTAGAGGAGACGGGGGAACCTACAATGAGCAGTTCTTC; CDR3aa: CSARGDGGTYNEQFF
v_gene: TRBV24-1; abundance: .; d_gene: TRBD2; j_gene: TRBJ2-5; CDR3nt: TGTGCCACCAGTGAAAAACTAGCGGGGGCCCAAGAGACCCAGTACTTC; CDR3aa: CATSEKLAGAQETQYF
v_gene: TRBV7-9; abundance: .; d_gene: .; j_gene: TRBJ1-2; CDR3nt: TGTGCGAGCACGGGGAAGGGCAACTATGGCTACACCTTC; CDR3aa: CASTGKGNYGYTF
v_gene: TRBV6-1; abundance: .; d_gene: TRBD1; j_gene: TRBJ1-5; CDR3nt: TGTGCCAGCAGACACCGGGACAGGGTGAGCAATCAGCCCCAGCATTTT; CDR3aa: CASRHRDRVSNQPQHF
v_gene: TRBV24-1; abundance: .; d_gene: TRBD1; j_gene: TRBJ1-2; CDR3nt: TGTGCCACCAGTGACGTACAGGGGACCGGGGGTACCTATGGCTACACCTTC; CDR3aa: CATSDVQGTGGTYGYTF
v_gene: TRBV19; abundance: .; d_gene: .; j_gene: TRBJ1-4; CDR3nt: TGTGCCAGTAGTATCTCAGTTGGAGCAACTAATGAAAAACTGTTTTTT; CDR3aa: CASSISVGATNEKLFF
v_gene: TRBV12-3/TRBV12-4; abundance: .; d_gene: TRBD1; j_gene: TRBJ1-6; CDR3nt: TGTGCCAGCAGTTCCCGGACAGGACGAAATTCACCCCTCCACTTT; CDR3aa: CASSSRTGRNSPLHF
v_gene: TRBV6-5; abundance: .; d_gene: TRBD1; j_gene: TRBJ1-4; CDR3nt: TGTGCCAGCAGTTACTCGACAGGGAATGAAAAACTGTTTTTT; CDR3aa: CASSYSTGNEKLFF
v_gene: TRBV24-1; abundance: .; d_gene: .; j_gene: TRBJ1-5; CDR3nt: TGTGCCACCAGTGATTTGCAAAGTAACCGACAAGGGATGGGTGGCAATCAGCCCCAGCATTTT; CDR3aa: CATSDLQSNRQGMGGNQPQHF
v_gene: TRBV6-2/TRBV6-3; abundance: .; d_gene: TRBD1; j_gene: TRBJ1-5; CDR3nt: TGTGCCAGCAGTTACCCCCGCGGACAGGAGGTGCATCAGCCCCAGCATTTT; CDR3aa: CASSYPRGQEVHQPQHF
v_gene: TRBV20-1; abundance: .; d_gene: .; j_gene: TRBJ1-2; CDR3nt: TGCAGTGCTACTCAGGGTAGGGGCGGAAACTATGGCTACACCTTC; CDR3aa: CSATQGRGGNYGYTF
v_gene: TRBV30; abundance: .; d_gene: .; j_gene: TRBJ1-1; CDR3nt: TGTGCCTGGAGCCCAATTGGCGGCAGTGCTATGAACACTGAAGCTTTCTTT; CDR3aa: CAWSPIGGSAMNTEAFF
v_gene: TRBV11-2; abundance: few; d_gene: .; j_gene: TRBJ2-5; CDR3nt: TGTGCCAGCAGCTTATATAGTGGGGGGGCCCGAGAGACCCAGTACTTC; CDR3aa: CASSLYSGGARETQYF
v_gene: TRBV20-1; abundance: .; d_gene: TRBD1; j_gene: TRBJ2-3; CDR3nt: TGCAGTGCTAGATACAGGGGAAACACAGATACGCAGTATTTT; CDR3aa: CSARYRGNTDTQYF
v_gene: TRBV12-3/TRBV12-4; abundance: once; d_gene: .; j_gene: TRBJ1-1; CDR3nt: TGTGCCAGCCGGGGGCTGAACACTGAAGCTTTCTTT; CDR3aa: CASRGLNTEAFF
v_gene: TRBV10-2; abundance: few; d_gene: TRBD2; j_gene: TRBJ2-4; CDR3nt: TGCGCCAGCACCACGGGACTAGCGAACATTCAGTACTTC; CDR3aa: CASTTGLANIQYF
v_gene: TRBV7-7; abundance: few; d_gene: .; j_gene: TRBJ2-2; CDR3nt: TGTGCCAGCAGTGAGACAGGCGCGAACACCGGGGAGCTGTTTTTT; CDR3aa: CASSETGANTGELFF
v_gene: TRBV2; abundance: .; d_gene: TRBD1; j_gene: TRBJ1-5; CDR3nt: TGTGCCAGCAGACGGGACAGGGGGAGTAATCAGCCCCAGCATTTT; CDR3aa: CASRRDRGSNQPQHF
v_gene: TRBV7-8; abundance: .; d_gene: .; j_gene: TRBJ2-2; CDR3nt: TGTGCCAGCTTTCCCGGGGTAAACACCGGGGAGCTGTTTTTT; CDR3aa: CASFPGVNTGELFF
v_gene: TRBV2; abundance: once; d_gene: TRBD1; j_gene: TRBJ2-1; CDR3nt: TGTGCCAGCATAACGGGACAGGGGGAGAATCCGGATGAGCAGTTCTTC; CDR3aa: CASITGQGENPDEQFF
v_gene: TRBV25-1; abundance: .; d_gene: TRBD1; j_gene: TRBJ1-1; CDR3nt: TGTGCCAGCAGTGCTTCCGGGACAGCCAGGACTGAAGCTTTCTTT; CDR3aa: CASSASGTARTEAFF
v_gene: TRBV6-1; abundance: .; d_gene: .; j_gene: TRBJ1-2; CDR3nt: TGTGCCAGCAGTGAAGCGCGCCAAAACCTGGGAGGCTACACCTTC; CDR3aa: CASSEARQNLGGYTF
v_gene: TRBV20-1; abundance: .; d_gene: .; j_gene: TRBJ2-5; CDR3nt: TGCAGTGCTTTACAGGGAGCAAGAGAGACCCAGTACTTC; CDR3aa: CSALQGARETQYF
v_gene: TRBV5-1; abundance: .; d_gene: .; j_gene: TRBJ1-1; CDR3nt: TGCGCCAGCAGTCTTGACACCTCCGGCACTGAAGCTTTCTTT; CDR3aa: CASSLDTSGTEAFF
v_gene: TRBV12-5; abundance: .; d_gene: TRBD1; j_gene: TRBJ2-3; CDR3nt: TGTGCTAGTGGTTTGGTACAGGGGGCATCAGATACGCAGTATTTT; CDR3aa: CASGLVQGASDTQYF
v_gene: TRBV7-2; abundance: .; d_gene: TRBD2; j_gene: TRBJ2-3; CDR3nt: TGTGCCAGCAGCTTATCGCGGGGGACCGATACGCAGTATTTT; CDR3aa: CASSLSRGTDTQYF
v_gene: TRBV30; abundance: few; d_gene: TRBD1; j_gene: TRBJ1-6; CDR3nt: TGTGCCTGGGCTCGACAGGGAGGGGATAATTCACCCCTCCACTTT; CDR3aa: CAWARQGGDNSPLHF
v_gene: TRBV7-9; abundance: .; d_gene: TRBD1; j_gene: TRBJ1-4; CDR3nt: TGTGCCAGCAGCCAGAGTTCATACAGGGGGCGTTCTACTAATGAAAAACTGTTTTTT; CDR3aa: CASSQSSYRGRSTNEKLFF
v_gene: TRBV15; abundance: .; d_gene: .; j_gene: TRBJ1-5; CDR3nt: TGTGCCACCAGCAGAGACAATAATCAGCCCCAGCATTTT; CDR3aa: CATSRDNNQPQHF
v_gene: TRBV12-3/TRBV12-4; abundance: once; d_gene: .; j_gene: TRBJ2-3; CDR3nt: TGTGCCAGCAGAGCACGTACAGATACGCAGTATTTT; CDR3aa: CASRARTDTQYF
v_gene: TRBV7-9; abundance: .; d_gene: .; j_gene: TRBJ2-1; CDR3nt: TGTGCCAGCAGTATAGGACGGAACAATGAGCAGTTCTTC; CDR3aa: CASSIGRNNEQFF
v_gene: TRBV7-9; abundance: .; d_gene: .; j_gene: TRBJ1-6; CDR3nt: TGTGCCAGCAGCTTGGCAGTCTATAATTCACCCCTCCACTTT; CDR3aa: CASSLAVYNSPLHF
v_gene: TRBV30; abundance: .; d_gene: .; j_gene: TRBJ1-2; CDR3nt: TGTGCCTGGAGTGCGGACAGACTATTCTATGGCTACACCTTC; CDR3aa: CAWSADRLFYGYTF